A selection of T cell receptor beta chains follows, all from one sample in a study of T cells after yellow fever vaccination. Using its own MiXCR run on the 5' RACE reads, TCRdb lists one record per CDR3 protein. This sample has about 120,000 distinct CDR3 sequences, with roughly 15% found just once. This material consisted of CD8+ T cells sorted from PBMCs, taken 5 days after the yellow fever booster vaccination. The origin of the receptors is a man younger than 35 who received the YFV17D yellow fever vaccine. CDR3s include the opening cysteine and the closing phenylalanine or tryptophan. A D gene is named only where the DNA matches it firmly. Size tells how often a clone was seen (once, few, many) or the class of an expanded clone, and some rows leave it out.

d_call: -
j_call: TRBJ2-5
v_call: TRBV27
clone_size: -
cdr3_aa: CATYPRQNQETQYF
cdr3_nt: TGTGCCACCTACCCCCGACAGAACCAAGAGACCCAGTACTTC

d_call: TRBD1
j_call: TRBJ2-7
v_call: TRBV10-1
clone_size: -
cdr3_aa: CASSDAGTVYEQYF
cdr3_nt: TGCGCCAGCAGTGACGCCGGGACAGTCTACGAGCAGTACTTC

d_call: -
j_call: TRBJ2-7
v_call: TRBV4-2
clone_size: -
cdr3_aa: CASSPTGTPYEQYF
cdr3_nt: TGTGCCAGCAGCCCGACAGGTACACCCTACGAGCAGTACTTC

d_call: -
j_call: TRBJ2-4
v_call: TRBV6-2/TRBV6-3
clone_size: few
cdr3_aa: CASSYAKNIQYF
cdr3_nt: TGTGCCAGCAGTTACGCCAAAAACATTCAGTACTTC

d_call: -
j_call: TRBJ2-5
v_call: TRBV7-7
clone_size: few
cdr3_aa: CASSKELIQETQYF
cdr3_nt: TGTGCCAGCAGCAAGGAGCTAATACAAGAGACCCAGTACTTC

d_call: TRBD1
j_call: TRBJ2-5
v_call: TRBV7-9
clone_size: few
cdr3_aa: CASSPGQGLKMTQYF
cdr3_nt: TGTGCCAGCAGCCCGGGACAGGGGCTAAAGATGACCCAGTACTTC

d_call: -
j_call: TRBJ1-1
v_call: TRBV4-1
clone_size: few
cdr3_aa: CASSYSPGTEAFF
cdr3_nt: TGCGCCAGCAGCTATAGCCCGGGCACTGAAGCTTTCTTT

d_call: -
j_call: TRBJ1-1
v_call: TRBV29-1
clone_size: -
cdr3_aa: CSVIRDTEAFF
cdr3_nt: TGCAGCGTTATACGGGACACTGAAGCTTTCTTT

d_call: -
j_call: TRBJ1-2
v_call: TRBV4-3
clone_size: few
cdr3_aa: CASSQVSREYGYTF
cdr3_nt: TGCGCCAGCAGCCAAGTCTCCAGGGAATATGGCTACACCTTC

d_call: -
j_call: TRBJ1-1
v_call: TRBV19
clone_size: -
cdr3_aa: CASSRGQNTEAFF
cdr3_nt: TGTGCCAGTAGTCGGGGCCAAAACACTGAAGCTTTCTTT

d_call: -
j_call: TRBJ2-2
v_call: TRBV7-6
clone_size: -
cdr3_aa: CASSSADGNTGELFF
cdr3_nt: TGTGCCAGCAGCTCCGCGGACGGAAACACCGGGGAGCTGTTTTTT

d_call: -
j_call: TRBJ2-7
v_call: TRBV5-5
clone_size: -
cdr3_aa: CASSKGQLSSYEQYF
cdr3_nt: TGTGCCAGCAGCAAGGGACAACTGAGCTCCTACGAGCAGTACTTC

d_call: TRBD2
j_call: TRBJ2-2
v_call: TRBV4-1
clone_size: -
cdr3_aa: CASSQVKEAGGTGELFF
cdr3_nt: TGCGCCAGCAGCCAAGTTAAGGAGGCGGGGGGGACCGGGGAGCTGTTTTTT

d_call: -
j_call: TRBJ2-1
v_call: TRBV30
clone_size: -
cdr3_aa: CAWSVILGNNEQFF
cdr3_nt: TGTGCCTGGAGTGTAATTTTGGGAAACAATGAGCAGTTCTTC

d_call: TRBD2
j_call: TRBJ2-5
v_call: TRBV4-2
clone_size: many
cdr3_aa: CASSQEETSGGDQYF
cdr3_nt: TGTGCCAGCAGCCAAGAAGAGACTAGCGGGGGGGACCAGTACTTC

d_call: -
j_call: TRBJ1-5
v_call: TRBV5-6
clone_size: -
cdr3_aa: CASSSQGNQPQHF
cdr3_nt: TGTGCCAGCAGCTCGCAGGGGAATCAGCCCCAGCATTTT

d_call: -
j_call: TRBJ2-2
v_call: TRBV27
clone_size: few
cdr3_aa: CASLVAANTGELFF
cdr3_nt: TGTGCCAGTCTGGTAGCGGCGAACACCGGGGAGCTGTTTTTT

d_call: TRBD2
j_call: TRBJ2-1
v_call: TRBV29-1
clone_size: -
cdr3_aa: CSVEVWGGSSYEQFF
cdr3_nt: TGCAGCGTTGAAGTTTGGGGCGGGAGCTCCTATGAGCAGTTCTTC

d_call: -
j_call: TRBJ2-3
v_call: TRBV6-5
clone_size: few
cdr3_aa: CASSYRELDTQYF
cdr3_nt: TGTGCCAGCAGTTATAGGGAGCTGGATACGCAGTATTTT

d_call: TRBD2
j_call: TRBJ2-1
v_call: TRBV6-2/TRBV6-3
clone_size: few
cdr3_aa: CASSYRGTSGGDEQFF
cdr3_nt: TGTGCCAGCAGTTACCGGGGGACTAGCGGGGGCGATGAGCAGTTCTTC

d_call: -
j_call: TRBJ1-2
v_call: TRBV5-1
clone_size: -
cdr3_aa: CASSRGIRSGGYTF
cdr3_nt: TGCGCCAGCAGCCGGGGGATCCGAAGTGGGGGCTACACCTTC

d_call: -
j_call: TRBJ1-2
v_call: TRBV5-1
clone_size: few
cdr3_aa: CASTGGGQTNYGYTF
cdr3_nt: TGCGCCAGCACCGGGGGGGGCCAGACCAACTATGGCTACACCTTC

d_call: -
j_call: TRBJ2-4
v_call: TRBV4-3
clone_size: few
cdr3_aa: CASSQNPSGDIQYF
cdr3_nt: TGCGCCAGCAGCCAAAACCCGTCGGGAGACATTCAGTACTTC

d_call: -
j_call: TRBJ1-3
v_call: TRBV20-1
clone_size: -
cdr3_aa: CSASRGTGNTLYF
cdr3_nt: TGCAGTGCTAGTCGAGGAACTGGAAACACCTTATATTTT

d_call: -
j_call: TRBJ2-7
v_call: TRBV4-2
clone_size: -
cdr3_aa: CASSQGDGEQYF
cdr3_nt: TGTGCCAGCAGCCAAGGGGACGGCGAGCAGTACTTC

d_call: TRBD1
j_call: TRBJ1-5
v_call: TRBV9
clone_size: -
cdr3_aa: CASSGQGGDGNQPQHF
cdr3_nt: TGTGCCAGCAGCGGACAGGGAGGGGATGGCAATCAGCCCCAGCATTTT

d_call: TRBD2
j_call: TRBJ2-1
v_call: TRBV6-5
clone_size: many
cdr3_aa: CASSSGGGMFVNEQFF
cdr3_nt: TGTGCCAGCAGTAGCGGGGGGGGTATGTTTGTAAATGAGCAGTTCTTC

d_call: -
j_call: TRBJ1-5
v_call: TRBV12-3/TRBV12-4
clone_size: few
cdr3_aa: CASSFGPGQPQHF
cdr3_nt: TGTGCCAGCAGTTTTGGTCCGGGTCAGCCCCAGCATTTT

d_call: -
j_call: TRBJ2-7
v_call: TRBV7-2
clone_size: few
cdr3_aa: CASSWGLSYEQYF
cdr3_nt: TGTGCCAGCAGCTGGGGCCTCTCCTACGAGCAGTACTTC

d_call: TRBD2
j_call: TRBJ2-7
v_call: TRBV27
clone_size: few
cdr3_aa: CASSLLGTSGVYEQYF
cdr3_nt: TGTGCCAGCAGTTTATTAGGGACTAGCGGGGTTTACGAGCAGTACTTC

d_call: -
j_call: TRBJ2-3
v_call: TRBV7-6
clone_size: -
cdr3_aa: CASSRAGTLDTQYF
cdr3_nt: TGTGCCAGCAGCCGGGCCGGGACGCTAGATACGCAGTATTTT

d_call: -
j_call: TRBJ1-5
v_call: TRBV6-2/TRBV6-3
clone_size: -
cdr3_aa: CASSYSGQPQHF
cdr3_nt: TGTGCCAGCAGTTACTCCGGTCAGCCCCAGCATTTT

d_call: -
j_call: TRBJ2-1
v_call: TRBV5-1
clone_size: few
cdr3_aa: CASSLESGWGEQFF
cdr3_nt: TGCGCCAGCAGCTTGGAATCAGGGTGGGGTGAGCAGTTCTTC

d_call: TRBD1
j_call: TRBJ2-3
v_call: TRBV5-5
clone_size: -
cdr3_aa: CASSLGETGLTDTQYF
cdr3_nt: TGTGCCAGCAGCTTGGGAGAGACAGGGTTGACAGATACGCAGTATTTT

d_call: -
j_call: TRBJ1-5
v_call: TRBV7-8
clone_size: -
cdr3_aa: CASSPTTGNQPQHF
cdr3_nt: TGTGCCAGCAGCCCAACAACAGGCAATCAGCCCCAGCATTTT

d_call: -
j_call: TRBJ2-3
v_call: TRBV7-9
clone_size: -
cdr3_aa: CASSWDGGADTQYF
cdr3_nt: TGTGCCAGCAGCTGGGACGGAGGAGCAGATACGCAGTATTTT

d_call: -
j_call: TRBJ1-2
v_call: TRBV6-6
clone_size: -
cdr3_aa: CASSTDSSYGYTF
cdr3_nt: TGTGCCAGCAGTACGGACTCATCGTATGGCTACACCTTC

d_call: -
j_call: TRBJ2-5
v_call: TRBV12-3/TRBV12-4
clone_size: -
cdr3_aa: CASRESRIQETQYF
cdr3_nt: TGTGCCAGCAGGGAGTCAAGGATACAAGAGACCCAGTACTTC

d_call: TRBD1
j_call: TRBJ1-3
v_call: TRBV6-5
clone_size: -
cdr3_aa: CASSYAGGTGNTIYF
cdr3_nt: TGTGCCAGCAGTTACGCAGGGGGTACTGGAAACACCATATATTTT

d_call: -
j_call: TRBJ1-1
v_call: TRBV3-1
clone_size: -
cdr3_aa: CASSQGRSRGTEAFF
cdr3_nt: TGTGCCAGCAGCCAGGGACGCTCCCGGGGGACTGAAGCTTTCTTT

d_call: -
j_call: TRBJ2-7
v_call: TRBV2
clone_size: -
cdr3_aa: CASAPRQAEGQYF
cdr3_nt: TGTGCCAGCGCCCCACGACAGGCGGAGGGGCAGTACTTC

d_call: -
j_call: TRBJ2-4
v_call: TRBV29-1
clone_size: few
cdr3_aa: CSVTYRDLAKNIQYF
cdr3_nt: TGCAGCGTTACGTATAGGGATCTAGCCAAAAACATTCAGTACTTC

d_call: -
j_call: TRBJ1-5
v_call: TRBV4-3
clone_size: -
cdr3_aa: CASSSNVAQPQHF
cdr3_nt: TGCGCCAGCAGCTCAAACGTCGCCCAGCCCCAGCATTTT

d_call: -
j_call: TRBJ2-2
v_call: TRBV11-2
clone_size: many
cdr3_aa: CASSPPVGVNTGELFF
cdr3_nt: TGTGCCAGCAGCCCCCCCGTCGGGGTAAACACCGGGGAGCTGTTTTTT

d_call: -
j_call: TRBJ2-1
v_call: TRBV15
clone_size: -
cdr3_aa: CATSRVSQAENEQFF
cdr3_nt: TGTGCCACCAGCAGAGTGTCCCAGGCGGAGAATGAGCAGTTCTTC

d_call: -
j_call: TRBJ2-7
v_call: TRBV12-3/TRBV12-4
clone_size: few
cdr3_aa: CASSSPGLSYEQYF
cdr3_nt: TGTGCCAGCAGTTCCCCGGGACTCTCCTACGAGCAGTACTTC

d_call: -
j_call: TRBJ2-5
v_call: TRBV6-2/TRBV6-3
clone_size: -
cdr3_aa: CASSYSRGKETQYF
cdr3_nt: TGTGCCAGCAGTTACTCTCGGGGGAAAGAGACCCAGTACTTC

d_call: -
j_call: TRBJ2-5
v_call: TRBV9
clone_size: -
cdr3_aa: CASSVDGQQQETQYF
cdr3_nt: TGTGCCAGCAGCGTAGACGGACAGCAGCAAGAGACCCAGTACTTC

d_call: -
j_call: TRBJ2-5
v_call: TRBV12-3/TRBV12-4
clone_size: few
cdr3_aa: CASSFSTGETQYF
cdr3_nt: TGTGCCAGCAGTTTCAGCACGGGAGAGACCCAGTACTTC

d_call: TRBD1
j_call: TRBJ1-2
v_call: TRBV6-5
clone_size: -
cdr3_aa: CASNPGQGFGGYTF
cdr3_nt: TGTGCCAGCAATCCGGGACAGGGATTCGGGGGCTACACCTTC

d_call: -
j_call: TRBJ2-3
v_call: TRBV20-1
clone_size: many
cdr3_aa: CSASPQVRQPQYF
cdr3_nt: TGCAGTGCTAGTCCTCAGGTTCGGCAACCGCAGTATTTT

d_call: -
j_call: TRBJ2-2
v_call: TRBV15
clone_size: -
cdr3_aa: CATSRFQDAAGELFF
cdr3_nt: TGTGCCACCAGCAGGTTCCAGGACGCCGCCGGGGAGCTGTTTTTT

d_call: TRBD1
j_call: TRBJ2-5
v_call: TRBV7-2
clone_size: few
cdr3_aa: CAGSSQTGLETQYF
cdr3_nt: TGTGCCGGCAGCTCCCAGACAGGGTTGGAGACCCAGTACTTC

d_call: -
j_call: TRBJ2-5
v_call: TRBV29-1
clone_size: few
cdr3_aa: CSVEEQEETQYF
cdr3_nt: TGCAGCGTTGAAGAGCAGGAAGAGACCCAGTACTTC

d_call: -
j_call: TRBJ2-7
v_call: TRBV4-2
clone_size: many
cdr3_aa: CASSQVWGASYEQYF
cdr3_nt: TGTGCCAGCAGCCAAGTTTGGGGGGCATCCTACGAGCAGTACTTC

d_call: -
j_call: TRBJ2-2
v_call: TRBV4-1
clone_size: -
cdr3_aa: CASSQAGYEGSNTGELFF
cdr3_nt: TGCGCCAGCAGCCAAGCCGGGTATGAAGGTTCGAACACCGGGGAGCTGTTTTTT

d_call: -
j_call: TRBJ2-7
v_call: TRBV7-2
clone_size: few
cdr3_aa: CASSLWGAGEQYF
cdr3_nt: TGTGCCAGCAGCTTATGGGGGGCGGGCGAGCAGTACTTC